The rows below give T cell receptor beta chains drawn from one sample of a study of OX40 agonist ivuxolimab in advanced cancers. The table came from immunoSEQ multiplex PCR; TCRdb's copy has only in-frame clones and leaves some out. The sample lists 65,000 to 90,000 clones; just under 90% were seen once. The sample here was CD4+ or CD8+ T cells sorted from blood, taken in a trial of the OX40 agonist ivuxolimab. The origin of the receptors is an adult with an advanced solid tumor such as melanoma, head and neck, liver or kidney cancer. The CDR3 runs from the conserved cysteine through the conserved F or W. D genes are given only for firm matches.

CDR3 protein | V gene | D gene | CDR3 length
CSVEDSKTSSYEQYF | TRBV29-1 | . | 15
CASSVVLADNEQFF | TRBV9 | TRBD2 | 14
CASRKGGEGQPQHF | TRBV6-1 | . | 14
CASRKDRDGQLNTEAFF | TRBV7-9 | TRBD1 | 17
CASSGLAYGYTF | TRBV7-9 | . | 12
CASSPDLSGGAGNTQYF | TRBV9 | TRBD2 | 17
CASSLLAGGFNEQFF | TRBV7-9 | TRBD2 | 15
CASSPSTGGFYNEQFF | TRBV19 | TRBD1 | 16
CASSQFDSPSGGSYEQYF | TRBV4-1 | TRBD2 | 18
CASSFGGGSTDTQYF | TRBV27 | TRBD2 | 15
CASSFISGIDTQYF | TRBV27 | . | 14
CASSLASSGANVLTF | TRBV7-8 | . | 15
CASSLVLAWSDTQYF | TRBV5-1 | . | 15
CASGLGTGNFYGYTF | TRBV12-5 | TRBD1 | 15
CASSLEAGGPVNEQFF | TRBV7-8 | TRBD2 | 16
CASSYWTGAYEQYF | TRBV5-4 | . | 14
CASSSPGGQETQYF | TRBV9 | TRBD2 | 14
CASSKNGPFATNEKLFF | TRBV7-9 | . | 17
CASSSGLASGELFF | TRBV27 | TRBD2 | 14
CASRGLAIPDTQYF | TRBV28 | TRBD2 | 14
CASSEEGTYEQYF | TRBV7-9 | . | 13
CASSVGQGRETQYF | TRBV9 | . | 14
CASRAGSNEQFF | TRBV27 | . | 12
CASSPTVTEAFF | TRBV7-9 | . | 12
CASSEWSLGSALYTF | TRBV25-1 | . | 15
CASSTPSLLDTIYF | TRBV5-5 | . | 14
CASSLLYNEQFF | TRBV7-9 | . | 12
CASSVAQASGNTIYF | TRBV9 | . | 15
CASSDNEQFF | TRBV7-9 | . | 10
CASSFGQGANSPLHF | TRBV19 | TRBD1 | 15
CASSHYRGASGNTIYF | TRBV14 | . | 16
CASSIRETDSNQPQHF | TRBV19 | . | 16
CATSRDWGATYEQYF | TRBV15 | . | 15
CASSLTRTGSYNEQFF | TRBV9 | TRBD1 | 16
CASSSLSSYEQYF | TRBV7-9 | . | 13
CATSVNRFYEQYF | TRBV15 | . | 13
CAWRGTGGLEAFF | TRBV30 | TRBD1 | 13
CASSVAGGGDEQFF | TRBV9 | TRBD2 | 14
CASTLRGQGWNEQFF | TRBV6-1 | TRBD1 | 15
CASTDQIEQYF | TRBV19 | . | 11
CSAREDRDRAF | TRBV20-1 | TRBD1 | 11
CASQDRAFWQPQHF | TRBV19 | TRBD1 | 14
CASSPPPRAGITNEKLFF | TRBV28 | . | 18
CASSLNTGGEETQYF | TRBV7-7 | TRBD1 | 15
CASSPDRGNQSQHF | TRBV27 | TRBD1 | 14
CASSYGEKLFF | TRBV5-1 | . | 11
CASSQGPTGEAKPQHF | TRBV4-1 | TRBD1 | 16
CASSSHKQGAGTGELFF | TRBV7-3 | TRBD1 | 17
CASSDRLGSYEQYF | TRBV6-1 | . | 14
CASSDASGSPYNEQFF | TRBV6-1 | TRBD2 | 16
CASSEFRQAGGDIQYF | TRBV2 | . | 16
CASRPDTLGEQYF | TRBV5-1 | . | 13
CASSLLNSNQPQHF | TRBV28 | . | 14
CASMSRTYTGELFF | TRBV19 | . | 14
CASRQSWDYHETQYF | TRBV5-1 | TRBD2 | 15
CASRMLNSYEQYF | TRBV27 | . | 13